This passage covers 23 T cell receptor beta chains from one sample sequenced in a study of PD-L1 blockade in urothelial cancer. The time point is: peripheral blood 6 weeks after treatment start. TCRdb keeps only in-frame clones here, not all; method: immunoSEQ multiplex PCR. The repertoire holds about 38,000 clones, with 70% to 90% as singletons. The sample in question was PBMCs, obtained around atezolizumab (anti-PD-L1) treatment. The receptors were gathered from a man aged 60 to 69 with urothelial cancer.

The chain couples TRBV7-6 to TRBJ1-1; D gene ambiguous. The CDR3 length is 15 residues. Trimming left V 1 base short and J 1 base short, with 10 bases between. Germline values: CDR1 SGHVS, CDR2 FNYEAQ. CDR3 sequence (DNA): TGTGCCAGCAGCTTAGGAGTGGAGGGGAACACTGAAGCTTTCTTT. As protein: CASSLGVEGNTEAFF.

The gene calls are TRBV30 and TRBJ2-1, with D maybe TRBD1 (6 bases). Germline V gene lookup returns CDR1 GTSNPN and CDR2 SVGIG (reference sequence). The germline V and J ends were trimmed by 1 base and 4 bases, with 8 bases remaining between them. There are 13 residues in the CDR3. CDR3 loop: CAWSADSYNEQFF. CDR3 bases: TGTGCCTGGAGTGCGGACAGTTACAATGAGCAGTTCTTC.

The gene calls are TRBV6-6 and TRBJ2-3, with D unclear. The V end lost 2 bases, the J end lost 6 bases, and 12 bases lay between the germline ends. Germline V CDR1 and CDR2: MNHNY, SVGAGI (reference sequence). This CDR3 is built from 14 residues. The CDR3 region has the DNA TGTGCCAGCAGTTACGGGCAGAATCTGGATACGCAGTATTTT. Its translation: CASSYGQNLDTQYF.

Here the CDR3 DNA reads TGTGCCAGCAGCCCCGAACTGACAGCTGGCTATGGCTACACCTTC. Its protein is CASSPELTAGYGYTF. The V call is TRBV11-2, the J call TRBJ1-2; tentative D call: TRBD1 (5 bases). V lost 5 bases and J 4 bases, leaving 17 bases between the germline ends. The CDR3 is 15 amino acids. Germline V lookup: CDR1 SGHAT, CDR2 FQNNGV.

This clone has just a few counts. This chain links TRBV5-1 with TRBJ1-2; a weak D match, TRBD1 (5 bases). The CDR3 length is 15 residues. V shed 0 bases and J shed 2 bases, with 11 bases lying between them. Per the germline V gene, CDR1 is SGHRS and CDR2 is YFSETQ. CDR3 sequence reads: CASSLDLGVNYGYTF. CDR3 coding DNA: TGCGCCAGCAGCTTGGATCTAGGGGTCAACTATGGCTACACCTTC.

The V call is TRBV6-1, the J call TRBJ2-7, with D unresolved. The V end was cut by 6 bases, the J end by 3 bases, with 15 bases between. The CDR3 contains 14 residues. Germline lookup yields CDR1 MNHNS and CDR2 SASEGT. CDR3 region: CASSPTQIFYEQYF. The CDR3 nucleotides read TGTGCCAGCAGCCCGACACAAATTTTCTACGAGCAGTACTTC.

This clone was recorded only once. The chain recombines TRBV30 with TRBJ1-5; TRBD1 might be the D (5 bases). The CDR3 contains 14 residues. CDR1 is GTSNPN and CDR2 is SVGIG in the germline V gene (reference sequence). V lost 2 bases to trimming and J lost 2 bases, with 10 bases between them. The CDR3 is CAWSQWGGNQPQHF. In nucleotides, the CDR3 is TGTGCCTGGAGTCAATGGGGGGGCAATCAGCCCCAGCATTTT. The variable domain in full, with the rest retrieved from reference TRBV30 and TRBJ1-5, is SQTIHQWPATLVQPVGSPLSLECTVEGTSNPNLYWYRQAAGRGLQLLFYSVGIGQISSEVPQNLSASRPQDRQFILSSKKLLLSDSGFYLCAWSQWGGNQPQHFGDGTRLSIL.

This chain links TRBV7-8 with TRBJ1-1; tentatively, D is TRBD1 (5 bases). Trimming left V 6 bases short and J 2 bases short, with 16 bases between. The CDR3 sequence is 15 residues long. Looked up from germline, CDR1 is SGHVS and CDR2 is FQNEAQ. CDR3 amino acids: CASRRAQGDNTEAFF. The DNA of the CDR3 is TGTGCCAGCAGAAGGGCCCAGGGTGATAACACTGAAGCTTTCTTT.

The chain couples TRBV5-4 to TRBJ2-1, with D uncertain. The CDR3 extends over 14 amino acids. CDR1 and CDR2 from the germline V gene are SGHNT and YYREEE (reference sequence). The V gene lost 7 bases and the J gene lost 9 bases, with 20 bases spanning the gap. The chain's CDR3 is CASAQEAVTGEQFF. The CDR3 coding sequence is TGTGCCAGCGCTCAAGAGGCGGTTACGGGTGAGCAGTTCTTC.

The genes are TRBV5-1 and TRBJ2-2, with a weak D call TRBD2 (6 bases). The ends were cut back, 4 bases at V and 7 bases at J, with 17 bases in the middle. The CDR3 consists of 15 residues. CDR1 and CDR2 (germline): SGHRS, YFSETQ. The CDR3 bases are TGCGCCAGCAGCCCGGAAGGAGGGTTGGGCGGGGAGCTGTTTTTT. Its translation: CASSPEGGLGGELFF.

The rearrangement joins TRBV5-1 to TRBJ2-3; TRBD2 matches 12 bases. Germline values: CDR1 SGHRS, CDR2 YFSETQ. Germline trimming cut 1 base from V and 1 base from J; bases unmatched to any gene: 1. The CDR3 has 16 residues. The CDR3 loop reads CASSLLAGGRTDTQYF. The CDR3 nucleotides are TGCGCCAGCAGCTTGCTAGCGGGAGGGCGCACAGATACGCAGTATTTT.

The J gene is TRBJ2-3, the V gene TRBV9; 7 bases are a match to TRBD2. V lost 1 base and J lost 2; bases outside the gene matches: 4. The CDR3 loop spans 15 amino acids. Germline lookup yields CDR1 SGDLS and CDR2 YYNGEE. As DNA, the CDR3 is TGTGCCAGCAGCGTACGCGGGGGTGTCACAGATACGCAGTATTTT. Translated: CASSVRGGVTDTQYF.

V gene TRBV30 combines with J gene TRBJ1-2, with D perhaps TRBD1 (5 bases). The ends were cut back, 4 bases at V and 6 bases at J, with 15 bases in the middle. The CDR3 is 13 amino acids. Germline values: CDR1 GTSNPN, CDR2 SVGIG (reference sequence). The CDR3 protein is CAWTQLLRDGYTF. DNA of the CDR3: TGTGCCTGGACCCAACTTCTCAGGGATGGCTACACCTTC. The variable domain in full, with the rest retrieved from reference TRBV30 and TRBJ1-2, is SQTIHQWPATLVQPVGSPLSLECTVEGTSNPNLYWYRQAAGRGLQLLFYSVGIGQISSEVPQNLSASRPQDRQFILSSKKLLLSDSGFYLCAWTQLLRDGYTFGSGTRLTVV.

V and J are TRBV15 and TRBJ2-1, with TRBD2 identical over 9 bases. This CDR3 comprises 16 residues. Germline CDR1 is LNHNV and CDR2 is YYDKDF (reference sequence). The trim removed 1 base at V and 9 bases at J, leaving 10 bases unmatched. CDR3 nucleotide sequence: TGTGCCACCAGCAGAGTTGGAGCGGGGGGCAGGAGTGAGCAGTTCTTC. The encoded protein is CATSRVGAGGRSEQFF.

The chain combines TRBV5-1 with TRBJ1-2, with 9 bases that match TRBD1. In germline, CDR1 is SGHRS, CDR2 YFSETQ. The J segment lost 2 bases and the V segment lost 2 bases, leaving 1 base of the junction unmatched. CDR3 size: 14 residues. CDR3 region: CASSLGTGNYGYTF. As DNA, the CDR3 is TGCGCCAGCAGCTTAGGGACAGGGAACTATGGCTACACCTTC.

The rearrangement joins TRBV25-1 to TRBJ1-4; no definite D call. The germline V and J ends were trimmed by 4 bases and 0 bases, with 12 bases remaining between them. The CDR3 totals 16 residues. Germline V gene sequence: CDR1 MGHDK, CDR2 SYGVNS. CDR3 in DNA: TGTGCCAGCAGTGGCGCGTACAGTGCAACTAATGAAAAACTGTTTTTT. Translation: CASSGAYSATNEKLFF. The whole variable domain, remainder taken from reference TRBV25-1 and TRBJ1-4, is EADIYQTPRYLVIGTGKKITLECSQTMGHDKMYWYQQDPGMELHLIHYSYGVNSTEKGDLSSESTVSRIRTEHFPLTLESARPSHTSQYLCASSGAYSATNEKLFFGSGTQLSVL.

This clone was detected once. V usage is TRBV5-4 and J usage is TRBJ2-5; 9 nucleotides line up with TRBD1. Germline CDR1 is SGHNT and CDR2 is YYREEE (reference sequence). CDR3 length: 15 residues. Trimming cost V 4 bases and J 4 bases; bases outside gene matches: 8. The DNA of the CDR3 is TGTGCCAGCAGCGAAGGGGACAGGGCAACAGAGACCCAGTACTTC. Protein product: CASSEGDRATETQYF.

This chain uses TRBV30 with TRBJ2-7, with D hard to call. Germline V gives CDR1 GTSNPN, CDR2 SVGIG (reference sequence). This CDR3 spans 14 amino acids. Trimming cost V 1 base and J 3 bases, with 13 bases left between them. DNA of the CDR3: TGTGCCTGGAGTGGAACAGAAGGATTCTACGAGCAGTACTTC. Its protein is CAWSGTEGFYEQYF.

V gene TRBV7-6 combines with J gene TRBJ2-7; weak D call: TRBD2 (6 bases). CDR1 is SGHVS and CDR2 is FNYEAQ in the germline V gene. This CDR3 has 15 amino acids. V lost 5 bases, J lost 0 bases, and 14 bases lay in between. The chain's CDR3 is CASSVRASASYEQYF. The CDR3 DNA follows: TGTGCCAGCAGCGTCCGTGCTAGCGCCTCCTACGAGCAGTACTTC.

V and J are TRBV18 and TRBJ2-5; 7 bases line up with TRBD2. Germline CDR1 reads KGHSH; CDR2 reads LQKENI. With 2 bases clipped from V and 1 base from J, the junction kept 10 bases outside the gene matches. The CDR3 loop spans 17 amino acids. Written as DNA, the CDR3 is TGTGCCAGCTCACCATCCCTGGGCGGGAGCGTCCAAGAGACCCAGTACTTC. Protein sequence: CASSPSLGGSVQETQYF.

The chain couples TRBV5-1 to TRBJ2-1; D call uncertain. The CDR3 spans 14 residues. From germline, CDR1 is SGHRS and CDR2 YFSETQ. Trimming took 1 base from V and 1 from J, leaving 6 bases between them. Written as DNA, the CDR3 is TGCGCCAGCAGCTTGTTGACTTCCTACAATGAGCAGTTCTTC. Translating it yields CASSLLTSYNEQFF.

The V call is TRBV5-4, the J call TRBJ2-2, with D perhaps TRBD1 (5 bases). Germline V gene data show CDR1 as SGHNT and CDR2 as YYREEE (reference sequence). Trimming removed 4 bases from V and 0 bases from J, with 13 bases in between. The CDR3 sequence is 16 residues long. Written as DNA, the CDR3 is TGTGCCAGCAGCAAGGAGCCAGGGACGAACACCGGGGAGCTGTTTTTT. This translates into CASSKEPGTNTGELFF. Full variable domain (missing parts from reference TRBV5-4 and TRBJ2-2): ETGVTQSPTHLIKTRGQQVTLRCSSQSGHNTVSWYQQALGQGPQFIFQYYREEENGRGNFPPRFSGLQFPNYSSELNVNALELDDSALYLCASSKEPGTNTGELFFGEGSRLTVL.

This clone came up once. V is TRBV7-9 and J is TRBJ2-7; 7 bases are a match to TRBD2. Trimming removed 1 base from V and 7 bases from J; junction bases left unmatched: 7. Germline V gives CDR1 SEHNR, CDR2 FQNEAQ (reference sequence). This CDR3 has 14 amino acids. CDR3 nucleotides: TGTGCCAGCAGCTTAGGAGTCCCCGGGAGGGAGCAGTACTTC. Translation gives CASSLGVPGREQYF. Using reference TRBV7-9 and TRBJ2-7 for the parts outside the CDR3, the full variable domain is DTGVSQNPRHKITKRGQNVTFRCDPISEHNRLYWYRQTLGQGPEFLTYFQNEAQLEKSRLLSDRFSAERPKGSFSTLEIQRTEQGDSAMYLCASSLGVPGREQYFGPGTRLTVT.